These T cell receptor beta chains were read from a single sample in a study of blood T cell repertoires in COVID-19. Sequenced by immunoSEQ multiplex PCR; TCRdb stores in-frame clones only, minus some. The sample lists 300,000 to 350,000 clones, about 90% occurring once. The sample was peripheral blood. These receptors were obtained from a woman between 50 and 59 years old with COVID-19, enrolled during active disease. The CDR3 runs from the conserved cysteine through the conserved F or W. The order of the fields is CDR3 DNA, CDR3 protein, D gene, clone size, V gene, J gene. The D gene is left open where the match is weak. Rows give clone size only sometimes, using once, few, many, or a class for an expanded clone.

CDR3nt: TGTGCCAGCAGTGGCTCCTTCCAGGGGGCGTCGGAGACCCAGTACTTC
CDR3aa: CASSGSFQGASETQYF
d_gene: TRBD1
abundance: -
v_gene: TRBV6-1
j_gene: TRBJ2-5

CDR3nt: TGTGCCAGCAGCGTAGATGGGGGGACGGAGCAGCCCCAGCATTTT
CDR3aa: CASSVDGGTEQPQHF
d_gene: -
abundance: -
v_gene: TRBV9
j_gene: TRBJ1-5

CDR3nt: TGTGCCAGCAGCCCCCACCCGGACAGGGTAGAGACCCAGTACTTC
CDR3aa: CASSPHPDRVETQYF
d_gene: TRBD1
abundance: once
v_gene: TRBV9
j_gene: TRBJ2-5

CDR3nt: TGTGCCAGCAGCCAAGTAGGGGCCGGAGGGGAAAATGAGCAGTTCTTC
CDR3aa: CASSQVGAGGENEQFF
d_gene: -
abundance: once
v_gene: TRBV4-2
j_gene: TRBJ2-1

CDR3nt: TGTGCCAGCAGCACTCCGGCAGCGGATCAGCCCCAGCATTTT
CDR3aa: CASSTPAADQPQHF
d_gene: -
abundance: -
v_gene: TRBV25-1
j_gene: TRBJ1-5

CDR3nt: TGTGCCAGTAGTATCGGCGGACTAGCGGGAGGGAACCAAGAGACCCAGTACTTC
CDR3aa: CASSIGGLAGGNQETQYF
d_gene: TRBD2
abundance: -
v_gene: TRBV19
j_gene: TRBJ2-5

CDR3nt: TGTGCCTGGGTAACAGTTAACTATGGCTACACCTTC
CDR3aa: CAWVTVNYGYTF
d_gene: -
abundance: -
v_gene: TRBV30
j_gene: TRBJ1-2

CDR3nt: TGCGCCAGCATATCCCTAGCGGGAGCGTCCTACGAGCAGTACTTC
CDR3aa: CASISLAGASYEQYF
d_gene: TRBD2
abundance: few
v_gene: TRBV10-1
j_gene: TRBJ2-7

CDR3nt: TGTGCCAGTAGTATTTATGGGGGCTATTTAGAGACCCAGTACTTC
CDR3aa: CASSIYGGYLETQYF
d_gene: -
abundance: -
v_gene: TRBV19
j_gene: TRBJ2-5

CDR3nt: TGTGCCAGCTCACCTTATGACACCGGGGAGCTGTTTTTT
CDR3aa: CASSPYDTGELFF
d_gene: -
abundance: -
v_gene: TRBV18
j_gene: TRBJ2-2

CDR3nt: TGTGCCAGCAGCAAACCCCCCGCGCGGGGGGACTACGAGCAGTACTTC
CDR3aa: CASSKPPARGDYEQYF
d_gene: -
abundance: -
v_gene: TRBV21-1
j_gene: TRBJ2-7

CDR3nt: TGTGCCAGCAGCTTAGATCGTTCAGGCACACAGACCCAGTACTTC
CDR3aa: CASSLDRSGTQTQYF
d_gene: -
abundance: -
v_gene: TRBV7-2
j_gene: TRBJ2-5

CDR3nt: TGTGCCAGCAGTGTACAGGATAGACCCTACGAGCAGTACTTC
CDR3aa: CASSVQDRPYEQYF
d_gene: -
abundance: -
v_gene: TRBV2
j_gene: TRBJ2-7

CDR3nt: TGTGCCATCAGTGAGGTGTCTAACTTCAATGAGCAGTTCTTC
CDR3aa: CAISEVSNFNEQFF
d_gene: -
abundance: -
v_gene: TRBV10-3
j_gene: TRBJ2-1

CDR3nt: TGTGCCACCAGCACGATCGGAGGGTGGAGCGACACTGAAGCTTTCTTT
CDR3aa: CATSTIGGWSDTEAFF
d_gene: -
abundance: -
v_gene: TRBV15
j_gene: TRBJ1-1

CDR3nt: TGTGCCAGCAGTTACGAGGCCAGGGGTGTCAATCAGCCCCAGCATTTT
CDR3aa: CASSYEARGVNQPQHF
d_gene: -
abundance: few
v_gene: TRBV6-2/TRBV6-3
j_gene: TRBJ1-5

CDR3nt: TGTGCCAGCAGTCCAGGGCGTTATAGCAATCAGCCCCAGCATTTT
CDR3aa: CASSPGRYSNQPQHF
d_gene: -
abundance: -
v_gene: TRBV6-5
j_gene: TRBJ1-5

CDR3nt: TGTGCCAGCAGCGTACGAGGGATCTCCACAGATACGCAGTATTTT
CDR3aa: CASSVRGISTDTQYF
d_gene: -
abundance: few
v_gene: TRBV9
j_gene: TRBJ2-3

CDR3nt: TGCGCCAGCAGTCAACGGGGGTCGCGACAGCAAGAGACCCAGTACTTC
CDR3aa: CASSQRGSRQQETQYF
d_gene: -
abundance: -
v_gene: TRBV23-1
j_gene: TRBJ2-5

CDR3nt: TGTGCCAGCAGCGACGACACCGGACTAAGCAATCAGCCCCAGCATTTT
CDR3aa: CASSDDTGLSNQPQHF
d_gene: -
abundance: -
v_gene: TRBV7-2
j_gene: TRBJ1-5

CDR3nt: TGTGCCAGCACCAAGAGCGGGAGTACGTTCTTC
CDR3aa: CASTKSGSTFF
d_gene: TRBD2
abundance: -
v_gene: TRBV6-5
j_gene: TRBJ2-1

CDR3nt: TGTGCCAGCAGCCCCGAGCGGTTCGAACTACTCAATGAGCAGTTCTTC
CDR3aa: CASSPERFELLNEQFF
d_gene: -
abundance: once
v_gene: TRBV9
j_gene: TRBJ2-1

CDR3nt: TGTGCCAGCAGCCGTGACTTGAGCTCCTACAATGAGCAGTTCTTC
CDR3aa: CASSRDLSSYNEQFF
d_gene: -
abundance: -
v_gene: TRBV27
j_gene: TRBJ2-1

CDR3nt: TGCGCCAGCAGCCCCCGAGGACTAGCGGGAGTGGAGTTCTTC
CDR3aa: CASSPRGLAGVEFF
d_gene: TRBD2
abundance: -
v_gene: TRBV10-1
j_gene: TRBJ2-1